This passage covers 15 T cell receptor beta chains from one sample sequenced in a study of T cells in Graves' hyperthyroidism and ophthalmopathy. Amplification of TCR beta CDR3 regions was performed using RNA transcripts as template. First-round RT-PCR targeting the TCR CDR3 was performed with the HTBI primer set. MiXCR, applied by TCRdb to the multiplex PCR reads, yields one record per CDR3 protein. This table has hundreds of thousands of distinct CDR3 sequences, about 15% appearing once. Sequencing input: blood. These receptors were collected from a woman aged 30 to 39 with Graves' hyperthyroidism.

In its sample, this clonotype was seen many times. This chain links TRBV2 with TRBJ2-3, with 9 nucleotides matching TRBD2. Looked up from germline, CDR1 is SNHLY and CDR2 is FYNNEI. V lost 7 bases, J lost 0 bases, and 8 bases stayed unmatched. This CDR3 spans 16 amino acids. CDR3 DNA sequence: TGTGCCAGCATAGCGGGAGTGGGGTTTAGCACAGATACGCAGTATTTT. Protein: CASIAGVGFSTDTQYF.

This clonotype was detected only a few times. The V call is TRBV28, the J call TRBJ2-7, with D tentatively TRBD1 (5 bases). From germline, CDR1 is MDHEN and CDR2 SYDVKM. The CDR3 loop spans 12 amino acids. Deletions cut 5 bases from V and 5 bases from J, with 10 bases between. DNA of the CDR3: TGTGCCAGCAGTAAGGTCAGGGACGAGCAGTACTTC. It codes for CASSKVRDEQYF.

This rearrangement joins TRBV29-1 to TRBJ2-1; D call uncertain. The CDR3 totals 15 residues. Germline V lookup: CDR1 SQVTM, CDR2 ANQGSEA. V lost 0 bases and J lost 2, with 11 bases in between. The CDR3 sequence: CSVEDPQKAYNEQFF. The CDR3 DNA reads as TGCAGCGTTGAAGATCCACAGAAGGCCTACAATGAGCAGTTCTTC.

This rearrangement joins TRBV5-4 to TRBJ1-1, with D uncertain. CDR1 and CDR2 from the germline V gene are SGHNT and YYREEE (reference sequence). Deletions cut 6 bases from V and 5 bases from J, with 8 bases between. The CDR3 is 11 amino acids. Here the CDR3 reads CASTTGTEAFF. The CDR3 DNA reads as TGTGCCAGCACCACCGGGACTGAAGCTTTCTTT.

Concerning this clonotype: At one end, the junction sequence differs from germline, possibly due to a read error. This chain joins TRBV5-1 and TRBJ1-1, with unresolved D. CDR1 and CDR2 from the germline V gene are SGHRS and YFSETQ. This CDR3 has 16 residues. The CDR3 loop reads CTSSLENTRMNTEAFF. The CDR3 DNA is TGCACCAGCAGCCTGGAAAACACCAGGATGAACACTGAAGCTTTCTTT. The full variable domain, its missing parts supplied by reference TRBV5-1 and TRBJ1-1, is KAGVTQTPRYLIKTRGQQVTLSCSPISGHRSVSWYQQTPGQGLQFLFEYFSETQRNKGNFPGRFSGRQFSNSRSEMNVSTLELGDSALYLCTSSLENTRMNTEAFFGQGTRLTVV.

This clonotype occurred many times. V and J are TRBV27 and TRBJ2-1; the match to TRBD2 covers 8 bases. V was clipped by 6 bases and J by 7 bases; unmatched bases: 17. This CDR3 comprises 17 residues. Per germline, CDR1 MNHEY and CDR2 SMNVEV (reference sequence). In DNA, the CDR3 is TGTGCCAGCAGACCAACGCCCGGAAGCGGGAGAGCAAATGAGCAGTTCTTC. It translates to CASRPTPGSGRANEQFF.

There are many counts of this clonotype. The CDR3 nucleotides read TGTGCCAGCAGCGTACAGGGCGACGGGGAGCTGTTTTTT. This gives the protein CASSVQGDGELFF. The chain employs TRBV12-3 or TRBV12-4 and TRBJ2-2; maybe TRBD1 (6 bases). Between the trimmed V and J ends, which lost 6 bases and 7 bases, there was a span of 12 bases. The CDR3 is made up of 13 amino acids.

This clonotype has a single count. This sequence joins TRBV4-1 and TRBJ2-2; TRBD2 matches 10 bases. V gave up 4 bases and J gave up 3 bases; unmatched junction bases: 14. Per germline, CDR1 MGHRA and CDR2 YSYEKL. This CDR3 contains 19 residues. CDR3 amino acids: CASSPILGASGRDTGELFF. DNA of the CDR3: TGCGCCAGCAGCCCGATTCTTGGGGCTAGCGGGAGAGACACCGGGGAGCTGTTTTTT.

The chain uses TRBV18 and TRBJ1-1, with TRBD1 identical over 10 bases. Germline trimming cut 5 bases from V and 7 bases from J; bases unmatched to any gene: 7. Germline CDR1 reads KGHSH; CDR2 reads LQKENI. There are 14 residues in the CDR3. CDR3 protein: CASSSRQGAGEAFF. The CDR3 DNA is TGTGCCAGCTCATCTAGACAGGGGGCAGGTGAAGCTTTCTTT. Based on the CDR3 plus reference TRBV18 and TRBJ1-1, the full variable domain is NAGVMQNPRHLVRRRGQEARLRCSPMKGHSHVYWYRQLPEEGLKFMVYLQKENIIDESGMPKERFSAEFPKEGPSILRIQQVVRGDSAAYFCASSSRQGAGEAFFGQGTRLTVV.

This clonotype was counted ten times or more. The chain links TRBV28 to TRBJ2-1; D might be TRBD1 (5 bases). Germline assignment: CDR1 MDHEN and CDR2 SYDVKM. The CDR3 spans 11 residues. V was cut by 6 bases and J by 11 bases, with 11 bases left in between. CDR3 residues: CASRIGVKQFF. CDR3 nucleotides: TGTGCCAGCAGGATAGGGGTCAAGCAGTTCTTC.

This clonotype has only a few counts. The chain joins TRBV20-1 to TRBJ2-7; 14 nucleotides line up with TRBD2. The length of the CDR3 is 16 residues. The germline CDR1 and CDR2 sequences are DFQATT and SNEGSKA (reference sequence). The ends lost 4 bases at V and 1 base at J; junction bases unmatched: 6. This chain's CDR3 is CSATGLAGERSYEQYF. The DNA of the CDR3 is TGCAGTGCTACGGGACTAGCGGGAGAGCGATCCTACGAGCAGTACTTC.

This clonotype turned up a few times. The chain employs TRBV3-1 and TRBJ2-1, with a weak D call TRBD2 (6 bases). Germline V gene sequence: CDR1 LGHDT, CDR2 YNNKEL (reference sequence). V was clipped by 0 bases and J by 3 bases, with 9 bases between them. This CDR3 is 15 amino acids long. The CDR3 spells CASSQDAGSYNEQFF. CDR3 coding DNA: TGTGCCAGCAGCCAAGATGCCGGGAGCTACAATGAGCAGTTCTTC.

The V call is TRBV28, the J call TRBJ2-7, with TRBD1 matching over 9 bases. Germline trimming cut 5 bases from V and 5 bases from J; bases unmatched to any gene: 10. CDR1 and CDR2 from the germline V gene are MDHEN and SYDVKM. The CDR3 has 15 residues. CDR3: CASSPVGTGHHEQYF. In nucleotides, the CDR3 is TGTGCCAGCAGTCCCGTCGGGACAGGGCACCACGAGCAGTACTTC. Supplemented by reference TRBV28 and TRBJ2-7, the full variable domain reads DVKVTQSSRYLVKRTGEKVFLECVQDMDHENMFWYRQDPGLGLRLIYFSYDVKMKEKGDIPEGYSVSREKKERFSLILESASTNQTSMYLCASSPVGTGHHEQYFGPGTRLTVT.

This clonotype was counted only a few times. The rearrangement uses TRBV9 and TRBJ2-1; 9 bases line up with TRBD2. The CDR3 length is 17 residues. V shed 0 bases, J shed 4 bases, and the junction held 8 bases outside the gene matches. Germline loops: CDR1 SGDLS, CDR2 YYNGEE. CDR3: CASSVAPRTSVYNEQFF. The CDR3 DNA reads TGTGCCAGCAGCGTAGCTCCCCGGACTAGCGTATACAATGAGCAGTTCTTC. Using reference TRBV9 and TRBJ2-1 for the parts outside the CDR3, the full variable domain is DSGVTQTPKHLITATGQRVTLRCSPRSGDLSVYWYQQSLDQGLQFLIQYYNGEERAKGNILERFSAQQFPDLHSELNLSSLELGDSALYFCASSVAPRTSVYNEQFFGPGTRLTVL.

The chain joins TRBV29-1 to TRBJ2-7, with 8 bases identical to TRBD1. CDR3 length equals 17 residues. With 0 bases clipped from V and 1 base from J, the junction kept 11 bases outside the gene matches. The germline CDR1 and CDR2 sequences are SQVTM and ANQGSEA. The DNA for the CDR3 is TGCAGCGTTGAAGATAGTACCCGACAGGGGTCATCCTACGAGCAGTACTTC. Its translation: CSVEDSTRQGSSYEQYF.